The sequence of this T cell receptor beta chain was determined in a study of glioma-infiltrating T cells after dendritic cell vaccination. Study background: Dendritic cells derived from monocytes and pulsed with autologous tumor lysate formed the vaccine.

PBMC were collected before vaccination, two weeks after the third vaccination, and at progression. General study points: Higher TCR clonality did not directly relate to longer survival.

On this clone: Its antigen is unidentified.

The assay was immunoSEQ multiplex PCR, and TCRdb's table has in-frame clones only and misses some. The sample shows 85,000 to 110,000 clones, roughly 79% of them seen only once. V gave up 8 bases and J gave up 0 bases, with 16 bases separating them. The V gene's germline CDR1 is MNHEY and CDR2 SVGAGI. This CDR3 region has 15 residues. The sequencing used blood, collected before dendritic cell vaccination. The genes are TRBV6-5 and TRBJ1-2; no firm D call. This receptor was taken from a human donor with glioblastoma. The DNA for the CDR3 is TGTGCCAGCTCTCGCGGGCAGTCTTCTAACTATGGCTACACCTTC. Its translation is CASSRGQSSNYGYTF.